The clone carrying this TCR beta chain appeared a few times. The data were obtained in a study of blood T cell repertoires in COVID-19. Looking at the study overall: Researchers got acute and convalescent COVID-19 samples from the United States, Italy and Spain. PBMCs, B-cell-depleted T cells, or T cells provided the cDNA or gDNA that made up the material.

Germline-derived CDR1 and CDR2 are MNHEY and SVGAGI. CDR3 size: 15 residues. V lost 2 bases to trimming and J lost 7 bases; unmatched junction nucleotides: 6. Original processing methods: Amplification of reference gene primers was used by the study to estimate nucleated cell counts. Clones were read by immunoSEQ multiplex PCR, and TCRdb kept only the in-frame ones, dropping some. The V and J calls and clone size were taken over from that table, and D and trimming were inferred from the DNA. The sample comprises approximately 200,000 clones, 80% of which are singletons, and over 7% rests with the top ten. Cohorts were assigned according to the clinical history that participants reported.

The sequenced sample consisted of PBMCs or T cells enriched from blood (not recorded which). V usage is TRBV6-5 and J usage is TRBJ2-2, with 8 bases identical to TRBD2. The receptor was derived from a woman between 35 and 50 years old with acute COVID-19. The CDR3 DNA follows: TGTGCCAGCAGTTACAGTAGCGGGGTGGTCGGGGAGCTGTTTTTT. Its translation: CASSYSSGVVGELFF.